The 24 T cell receptor beta chains below come from one sample, sequenced in a study of beta chain features in type 1 diabetes. General study points: TCRB CDR3s were moderately but significantly shorter in Type 1 diabetes patients in all four CD4+ subsets.

Reverse transcription of all isolated RNA meant that expressed TCRB transcripts were sequenced. TCRdb's copy holds only in-frame clones and misses some; the assay was immunoSEQ multiplex PCR. Of under 850,000 clones in the sample, over 10% were seen once. No antigen has been assigned to these receptors. Sequenced: naive CD4+ T cells from blood. These receptors were collected from a man aged 18 to 35 with type 1 diabetes.

This clone has a handful of counts. The V call is TRBV28, the J call TRBJ2-7, with TRBD2 matching 9 bases. The length of the CDR3 is 15 residues. V was pared by 1 base and J by 0 bases, with 1 base of the junction left unmatched. In germline, CDR1 is MDHEN, CDR2 SYDVKM. The DNA of the CDR3 is TGTGCCAGCAGTTTATCAGCGGGGGGCTCCTACGAGCAGTACTTC. Its protein is CASSLSAGGSYEQYF.

The rearrangement uses TRBV7-9 and TRBJ1-4; D ambiguous. The CDR3 spans 14 residues. Per the germline V gene, CDR1 is SEHNR and CDR2 is FQNEAQ (reference sequence). The V and J ends lost 4 bases and 4 bases respectively, with 10 bases between them. The CDR3 nucleotides are TGTGCCAGCAGCTCGGGTGGGAATAATGAAAAACTGTTTTTT. The encoded protein is CASSSGGNNEKLFF. Drawing the rest from reference TRBV7-9 and TRBJ1-4, the complete variable domain is DTGVSQNPRHKITKRGQNVTFRCDPISEHNRLYWYRQTLGQGPEFLTYFQNEAQLEKSRLLSDRFSAERPKGSFSTLEIQRTEQGDSAMYLCASSSGGNNEKLFFGSGTQLSVL.

V usage is TRBV6-5 and J usage is TRBJ1-5; the D is unclear. The germline V and J ends were trimmed by 0 bases and 7 bases, with 7 bases remaining between them. The CDR3 has 13 amino acids. CDR1 is MNHEY and CDR2 is SVGAGI in the germline V gene. CDR3 DNA sequence: TGTGCCAGCAGTTACTCGACTTCCCAGCCCCAGCATTTT. This sequence encodes CASSYSTSQPQHF.

This clone was recorded a few times. J is TRBJ1-1 and V is TRBV14; 7 bases line up with TRBD1. The germline gives CDR1 SGHDN, CDR2 FVKESK. Germline trimming cut 5 bases from V and 0 bases from J; bases unmatched to any gene: 9. The CDR3 is made up of 16 amino acids. The CDR3 loop reads CASSRGPGTVNTEAFF. CDR3 bases: TGTGCCAGCAGCAGGGGGCCCGGGACAGTGAACACTGAAGCTTTCTTT.

This clone was counted only a few times. The genes are TRBV5-1 and TRBJ2-7; the D gene is possibly TRBD1 (5 bases). The CDR3 is made up of 12 amino acids. V dropped 0 bases and J dropped 7 bases, with 8 bases sitting between them. Per the germline V gene, CDR1 is SGHRS and CDR2 is YFSETQ. CDR3 amino acids: CASSLGREEQYF. For the CDR3, the DNA is TGCGCCAGCAGCTTGGGCAGGGAAGAGCAGTACTTC.

The J gene is TRBJ1-6, the V gene TRBV5-4; TRBD1 aligns across 7 bases. The germline gives CDR1 SGHNT, CDR2 YYREEE (reference sequence). The CDR3 is made up of 13 amino acids. Losses at the gene ends were 4 bases for V and 8 bases for J; bases not matched to a gene: 3. CDR3 bases: TGTGCCAGCAGCGGGGACAGTTATTCACCCCTCCACTTT. Protein sequence: CASSGDSYSPLHF.

The sample holds a few counts of this clone. V and J are TRBV5-6 and TRBJ2-5; 12 bases agree with TRBD2. This CDR3 is 14 amino acids long. V lost 4 bases to trimming and J lost 5 bases; unmatched junction nucleotides: 3. CDR1 and CDR2 from the germline V gene are SGHDT and YYEEEE. The CDR3 loop is CASSPGTSGETQYF. The CDR3 nucleotides are TGTGCCAGCAGCCCCGGGACTAGCGGGGAGACCCAGTACTTC. Using reference TRBV5-6 and TRBJ2-5 for the parts outside the CDR3, the full variable domain is DAGVTQSPTHLIKTRGQQVTLRCSPKSGHDTVSWYQQALGQGPQFIFQYYEEEERQRGNFPDRFSGHQFPNYSSELNVNALLLGDSALYLCASSPGTSGETQYFGPGTRLLVL.

As for this clone: The sample contains more than one DNA sequence encoding this CDR3. The genes are TRBV7-2 and TRBJ2-1; TRBD2 agrees at 12 bases. With 5 bases clipped from V and 4 bases from J, the junction kept 3 bases outside the gene matches. Looked up from germline, CDR1 is SGHTA and CDR2 is FQGNSA. The CDR3 runs to 15 residues. The CDR3 nucleotides are TGTGCCAGCAGCCCGACTAGCGGGGGTTACAATGAGCAGTTCTTC. Protein product: CASSPTSGGYNEQFF. The full variable domain, rest sourced from reference TRBV7-2 and TRBJ2-1, is GAGVSQSPSNKVTEKGKDVELRCDPISGHTALYWYRQSLGQGLEFLIYFQGNSAPDKSGLPSDRFSAERTGGSVSTLTIQRTQQEDSAVYLCASSPTSGGYNEQFFGPGTRLTVL.

The chain links TRBV7-6 to TRBJ1-4; D remains unclear. Per germline, CDR1 SGHVS and CDR2 FNYEAQ. CDR3 length equals 14 residues. The germline V and J ends were trimmed by 0 bases and 10 bases, with 12 bases remaining between them. The CDR3 loop reads CASSLARTASKLFF. In nucleotides, the CDR3 is TGTGCCAGCAGCTTAGCTCGGACGGCTTCAAAACTGTTTTTT.

The V gene is TRBV6-5, the J gene TRBJ2-5; D perhaps matches TRBD2 (6 bases). Germline V gene lookup returns CDR1 MNHEY and CDR2 SVGAGI. The CDR3 contains 13 residues. The V end was cut by 4 bases, the J end by 4 bases, with 10 bases between. The CDR3 DNA follows: TGTGCCAGCAGTTGGGGGGATAGAGAGACCCAGTACTTC. Translated: CASSWGDRETQYF.

There are a few counts of this clone. The same CDR3 can be traced to other DNA sequences in this sample. V usage is TRBV9 and J usage is TRBJ1-1; possible D gene TRBD1, 6 bases. The CDR3 runs 14 residues. Germline values: CDR1 SGDLS, CDR2 YYNGEE. Trimming cost V 3 bases and J 0 bases, with 9 bases left between them. The CDR3 protein is CASSAGQLNTEAFF. CDR3 in DNA: TGTGCCAGCAGCGCGGGACAACTGAACACTGAAGCTTTCTTT.

This chain links TRBV5-4 with TRBJ1-5; 8 bases align to TRBD1. With 0 bases clipped from V and 0 bases from J, the junction kept 2 bases outside the gene matches. Per the germline V gene, CDR1 is SGHNT and CDR2 is YYREEE (reference sequence). The CDR3 runs to 16 residues. CDR3 sequence (DNA): TGTGCCAGCAGCTTGGGGACAGGGAATAGCAATCAGCCCCAGCATTTT. Translated, it gives CASSLGTGNSNQPQHF.

This clone was seen only a few times. The chain links TRBV28 to TRBJ2-6; TRBD1 might be the D (5 bases). Deletions cut 8 bases from V and 0 bases from J, with 8 bases between. This CDR3 contains 14 residues. CDR1 and CDR2 from the germline V gene are MDHEN and SYDVKM. The CDR3 DNA follows: TGTGCCAGCCACCAGGGCTCTGGGGCCAACGTCCTGACTTTC. Its protein is CASHQGSGANVLTF.

This clone was seen a handful of times. The chain uses TRBV5-4 and TRBJ2-5; 9 bases align to TRBD1. Germline loops: CDR1 SGHNT, CDR2 YYREEE (reference sequence). V was pared by 4 bases and J by 1 base, with 5 bases of the junction left unmatched. CDR3 length equals 15 residues. The CDR3 region is CASSPPGQGQETQYF. In DNA, the CDR3 is TGTGCCAGCAGCCCGCCGGGACAGGGCCAAGAGACCCAGTACTTC.

This clone appeared a few times. This sequence joins TRBV7-2 and TRBJ2-7; TRBD1 agrees at 8 bases. The J segment lost 2 bases and the V segment lost 3 bases, leaving 6 bases of the junction unmatched. Germline CDR1 is SGHTA and CDR2 is FQGNSA. CDR3 size: 15 residues. The CDR3: CASSLSRTGPYEQYF. The CDR3 nucleotides are TGTGCCAGCAGCTTGAGCCGGACAGGGCCCTACGAGCAGTACTTC.

The chain has TRBV15 and TRBJ2-7, with a tentative D call TRBD1 (5 bases). Germline V lookup: CDR1 LNHNV, CDR2 YYDKDF (reference sequence). Trimming pared 3 bases from V and 4 bases from J, leaving 13 bases between. CDR3 length: 14 amino acids. CDR3 protein: CATSSVRGGYEQYF. DNA of the CDR3: TGTGCCACCAGCAGCGTTAGGGGTGGATACGAGCAGTACTTC. The variable domain in full, completed from reference TRBV15 and TRBJ2-7, reads DAMVIQNPRYQVTQFGKPVTLSCSQTLNHNVMYWYQQKSSQAPKLLFHYYDKDFNNEADTPDNFQSRRPNTSFCFLDIRSPGLGDTAMYLCATSSVRGGYEQYFGPGTRLTVT.

This chain links TRBV7-9 with TRBJ2-7; 7 bases line up with TRBD1. V lost 4 bases to trimming and J lost 6 bases; unmatched junction nucleotides: 15. Germline V gene lookup returns CDR1 SEHNR and CDR2 FQNEAQ (reference sequence). This CDR3 spans 16 amino acids. The CDR3 DNA follows: TGTGCCAGCAGCTCACCAACTATTACAGGGGATCGCGAGCAGTACTTC. Protein product: CASSSPTITGDREQYF.

This clone turned up a few times. This chain connects TRBV4-2 to TRBJ2-1, with 8 positions matching TRBD2. This CDR3 is 16 amino acids long. V lost 1 base and J lost 7; bases outside the gene matches: 9. The germline V gene encodes CDR1 LGHNA and CDR2 YNFKEQ. The DNA for the CDR3 is TGTGCCAGCAGCCAAGCAAGCGGGGGAGGCGAGAATGAGCAGTTCTTC. It translates to CASSQASGGGENEQFF.

There are a few counts of this clone. This chain links TRBV6-5 with TRBJ2-1, with D unresolved. The CDR3 runs 14 residues. The V and J ends lost 0 bases and 4 bases respectively, with 7 bases between them. CDR1 MNHEY and CDR2 SVGAGI come from the germline V gene. The CDR3, as DNA: TGTGCCAGCAGTTACTCGGATCTTTACAATGAGCAGTTCTTC. This gives the protein CASSYSDLYNEQFF.

The chain combines TRBV5-1 with TRBJ2-3; D is unclear. This CDR3 contains 14 residues. V was trimmed by 1 base and J by 2 bases, leaving 8 bases between them. Germline CDR1 and CDR2: SGHRS and YFSETQ. The CDR3 spells CASSLYDPTDTQYF. The CDR3, as DNA: TGCGCCAGCAGCTTGTATGATCCCACAGATACGCAGTATTTT.

The rearrangement joins TRBV10-1 to TRBJ1-6; D remains unclear. The germline V gene has CDR1 WNHNN and CDR2 SYGVQD (reference sequence). The CDR3 extends over 12 amino acids. V was shortened by 3 bases and J by 8 bases, with 5 bases between the two germline ends. The CDR3 DNA follows: TGCGCCAGCAGTGAATCCTATTCACCCCTCCACTTT. Protein product: CASSESYSPLHF.

This clone appeared once. The chain has TRBV11-1 and TRBJ2-1; D unclear. There are 17 residues in the CDR3. Trimming left V 0 bases short and J 0 bases short, with 12 bases between. CDR1 is SGHAT and CDR2 is FQDESV in the germline V gene (reference sequence). CDR3: CASSLAGQVSSYNEQFF. CDR3 coding DNA: TGTGCCAGCAGCTTAGCAGGGCAGGTCAGCTCCTACAATGAGCAGTTCTTC.

The CDR3 protein is CASSGRVPVGSPLHF. The CDR3, as DNA: TGTGCCAGCAGTGGCCGGGTCCCAGTGGGTTCACCCCTCCACTTT. The chain uses TRBV25-1 and TRBJ1-6; D call uncertain. Trimming took off 4 bases at V and 9 bases at J, with 16 bases between the two ends. Germline V CDR1 and CDR2: MGHDK, SYGVNS. This CDR3 has 15 residues.

This clone turned up a few times. The chain couples TRBV5-1 to TRBJ1-6, with 10 nucleotides matching TRBD1. The V gene end was trimmed by 4 bases and the J gene end by 14 bases; junction bases not matched to a gene: 15. The CDR3 totals 16 residues. Germline lookup yields CDR1 SGHRS and CDR2 YFSETQ. CDR3 loop: CASSPTGTGAPVALHF. CDR3 nucleotides: TGCGCCAGCAGCCCCACCGGGACAGGGGCCCCAGTGGCCCTCCACTTT.